The 21 T cell receptor beta chains listed next were all sequenced from one sample in a study of blood T cells in healthy people across ages. Through a sample-barcoded 5' primer and a J-beta primer mix, a second PCR was run for about 6 to 11 cycles. TCRdb recomputed calls from the 5' RACE reads with MiXCR, one row per CDR3 protein. The table shows 600,000 or so distinct CDR3 sequences, with under 25% occurring only once. Material for sequencing was blood. The receptors shown here come from a man aged 65 to 79 in good health.

This rearrangement joins TRBV5-1 to TRBJ2-5, with TRBD1 identical over 8 bases. V shed 4 bases, J shed 6 bases, and the junction held 11 bases outside the gene matches. The CDR3 is 15 amino acids. Germline CDR1 reads SGHRS; CDR2 reads YFSETQ. CDR3 sequence reads: CASSIEAGGHQTQYF. The CDR3 bases are TGCGCCAGCAGCATAGAGGCAGGGGGCCATCAGACCCAGTACTTC.

At least ten counts were recorded for this clonotype. The rearrangement uses TRBV6-5 and TRBJ2-7; TRBD2 aligns across 11 bases. This CDR3 comprises 14 residues. The ends lost 6 bases at V and 3 bases at J; junction bases unmatched: 4. Germline V gives CDR1 MNHEY, CDR2 SVGAGI. CDR3 in amino acids: CASRRLAGFYEQYF. The CDR3 nucleotides read TGTGCCAGCAGAAGACTAGCGGGATTCTACGAGCAGTACTTC.

This clonotype was seen repeatedly, ten times or more. This chain's CDR3 is CASRGQGSTGELFF. The DNA of the CDR3 is TGTGCCAGCAGGGGACAGGGAAGTACCGGGGAGCTGTTTTTT. J is TRBJ2-2 and V is TRBV2, with 9 bases lining up with TRBD1. From germline, CDR1 is SNHLY and CDR2 FYNNEI. CDR3 length: 14 amino acids. The V segment lost 6 bases and the J segment 5 bases; nucleotides outside the gene matches: 4.

The J gene is TRBJ2-5, the V gene TRBV20-1; D possibly corresponds to TRBD1 (5 bases). CDR1 is DFQATT and CDR2 is SNEGSKA in the germline V gene (reference sequence). Trimming shortened V by 3 bases and J by 5 bases, and 16 bases separated the two germline ends. CDR3 length: 14 amino acids. This CDR3 reads CSASRPPKGETQYF. CDR3 coding DNA: TGCAGTGCTAGCAGGCCACCTAAGGGGGAGACCCAGTACTTC.

This clonotype was seen a few times. The V gene is TRBV15, the J gene TRBJ1-4; 7 bases align to TRBD1. This CDR3 region has 14 residues. The trim removed 2 bases at V and 7 bases at J, leaving 4 bases unmatched. Germline values: CDR1 LNHNV, CDR2 YYDKDF (reference sequence). CDR3 bases: TGTGCCACCAGCAGAAGTACAGGGGTTGAAAAACTGTTTTTT. Amino acids: CATSRSTGVEKLFF.

The rearrangement links TRBV12-3 or TRBV12-4 to TRBJ1-5; D is possibly TRBD1 (5 bases). The CDR3 is 13 residues long. Trimming left V 6 bases short and J 8 bases short, with 14 bases between. The DNA for the CDR3 is TGTGCCAGCAGCAGGACCCAGGGTGAGCCCCAGCATTTT. Its translation is CASSRTQGEPQHF.

This clonotype was picked up a small number of times. The rearrangement uses TRBV9 and TRBJ2-1; 7 nucleotides agree with TRBD2. With the DNA end fitting TRBJ2-7 better, the J assignment may be wrong. The CDR3 has 16 residues. CDR1 is SGDLS, CDR2 YYNGEE, per germline. The CDR3 region has the DNA TGTGCCAGCAGCAATGAGGTGGCGGGAGTAGGCTACGAGCAGTACTTC. It encodes CASSNEVAGVGYEQYF.

This clonotype has just a few counts. The chain employs TRBV5-1 and TRBJ1-2, with D unresolved. This CDR3 has 15 residues. Between the trimmed V and J ends, which lost 4 bases and 3 bases, there was a span of 16 bases. The germline CDR1 and CDR2 sequences are SGHRS and YFSETQ. CDR3 protein: CASSPGSEADYGYTF. CDR3 in DNA: TGCGCCAGCAGCCCCGGGTCGGAAGCTGACTATGGCTACACCTTC.

The chain couples TRBV27 to TRBJ2-1, with TRBD2 matching 14 bases. Trimming took 6 bases from V and 0 from J; bases not matched to a gene: 4. Germline CDR1 and CDR2: MNHEY and SMNVEV (reference sequence). The CDR3 loop spans 17 amino acids. Written as DNA, the CDR3 is TGTGCCAGCAGCCCGACTAGCGGGAGGGACTCCTACAATGAGCAGTTCTTC. Protein product: CASSPTSGRDSYNEQFF.

This clonotype was observed a handful of times. The V call is TRBV7-9, the J call TRBJ2-2, with D possibly being TRBD2 (5 bases). Per germline, CDR1 SEHNR and CDR2 FQNEAQ (reference sequence). The CDR3 loop spans 15 amino acids. Trimming cost V 3 bases and J 4 bases, with 12 bases left between them. The DNA for the CDR3 is TGTGCCAGCAGCTTGGAAGGACTCAGCACCGGGGAGCTGTTTTTT. Protein product: CASSLEGLSTGELFF.

V usage is TRBV7-8 and J usage is TRBJ1-4, with unresolved D. Trimming stripped 1 base from V and 5 bases from J, with 5 bases between. Germline V gene data show CDR1 as SGHVS and CDR2 as FQNEAQ. The CDR3 spans 13 residues. The CDR3 region is CASSLVGNEKLFF. The CDR3 region has the DNA TGTGCCAGCAGCTTAGTAGGGAATGAAAAACTGTTTTTT.

This sequence joins TRBV6-1 and TRBJ2-1; TRBD2 might be the D (6 bases). CDR1 and CDR2 from the germline V gene are MNHNS and SASEGT. V lost 8 bases, J lost 3 bases, and 20 bases lay in between. The CDR3 totals 16 residues. The CDR3 DNA is TGTGCCAGCCTCCCGAAAGAGAGTAGCGGCTACAATGAGCAGTTCTTC. Translating gives CASLPKESSGYNEQFF.

The chain recombines TRBV29-1 with TRBJ2-5; weak D call: TRBD1 (6 bases). CDR1 SQVTM and CDR2 ANQGSEA come from the germline V gene. This CDR3 spans 12 amino acids. The CDR3 reads CSAGQRQETQYF. DNA of the CDR3: TGCAGTGCTGGACAGCGCCAAGAGACCCAGTACTTC.

This clonotype was observed at least ten times. The gene calls are TRBV7-2 and TRBJ1-3; no reliable D call. There are 16 residues in the CDR3. The germline V and J ends were trimmed by 5 bases and 0 bases, with 14 bases remaining between them. Germline values: CDR1 SGHTA, CDR2 FQGNSA. The CDR3 DNA reads TGTGCCAGCAGCCTCGACCCAACCGGCTCTGGAAACACCATATATTTT. Encoded protein: CASSLDPTGSGNTIYF.

The chain is built from TRBV14 and TRBJ2-5; weak D call: TRBD2 (6 bases). The J call may be in error: the DNA end matches TRBJ2-7 better. Germline loops: CDR1 SGHDN, CDR2 FVKESK. CDR3 length equals 13 residues. CDR3 sequence: CASSRILAYEQYF. The CDR3 DNA is TGTGCCAGCAGCCGAATTCTAGCGTACGAGCAGTACTTC.

The rearrangement links TRBV12-3 or TRBV12-4 to TRBJ1-1, with 7 bases identical to TRBD1. Trimming at V came to 5 bases and at J to 5 bases, leaving 8 bases not matched to a gene. The CDR3 runs 14 residues. The CDR3 DNA sequence: TGTGCCAGCAGTCTTACAGGGGTTGAAACTGAAGCTTTCTTT. Translation: CASSLTGVETEAFF.

This clonotype was picked up many times. V gene TRBV29-1 combines with J gene TRBJ2-7, with 7 bases fitting TRBD2. The CDR3 covers 13 residues. Unmatched junction bases numbered 5, after V lost 4 bases and J lost 2 bases. Germline CDR1 reads SQVTM; CDR2 reads ANQGSEA. Here the CDR3 DNA reads TGCAGCGTTGTTCTAGCGGAGGCCTACGAGCAGTACTTC. Translation: CSVVLAEAYEQYF.

This rearrangement joins TRBV3-1 to TRBJ1-2; 11 positions agree with TRBD1. Germline V lookup: CDR1 LGHDT, CDR2 YNNKEL (reference sequence). Trimming removed 2 bases from V and 8 bases from J; junction bases left unmatched: 7. The CDR3 length is 15 residues. CDR3 in DNA: TGTGCCAGCAGCCAACGTGGACAGGGGGCAGAGGGCTACACCTTC. Amino acid sequence: CASSQRGQGAEGYTF. Based on the CDR3 plus reference TRBV3-1 and TRBJ1-2, the full variable domain is DTAVSQTPKYLVTQMGNDKSIKCEQNLGHDTMYWYKQDSKKFLKIMFSYNNKELIINETVPNRFSPKSPDKAHLNLHINSLELGDSAVYFCASSQRGQGAEGYTFGSGTRLTVV.

This clonotype appeared a single time. V usage is TRBV10-3 and J usage is TRBJ2-7; 8 bases match TRBD2. The V gene end was trimmed by 8 bases and the J gene end by 2 bases; junction bases not matched to a gene: 8. From germline, CDR1 is ENHRY and CDR2 SYGVKD. CDR3 size: 14 residues. CDR3: CAIGGPGGTYEQYF. CDR3 nucleotides: TGTGCCATCGGAGGGCCGGGGGGGACCTACGAGCAGTACTTC.

Of note for this clonotype: This is likely a read error, given that the CDR3 carries no conserved phenylalanine or tryptophan at its end. This rearrangement joins TRBV6-1 to TRBJ2-7, with D hard to call. CDR3 length equals 14 residues. V shed 2 bases and J shed 6 bases, with 14 bases lying between them. CDR1 is MNHNS and CDR2 is SASEGT in the germline V gene. The CDR3 is CASSESGYGSEQYS. In DNA form, the CDR3 reads TGTGCCAGCAGTGAAAGTGGGTATGGAAGCGAGCAGTACTCC.

Only a few counts were recorded for this clonotype. The J gene is TRBJ2-1, the V gene TRBV20-1; no reliable D call. The V and J ends lost 4 bases and 9 bases respectively, with 16 bases between them. In germline, CDR1 is DFQATT, CDR2 SNEGSKA (reference sequence). This CDR3 comprises 13 residues. The CDR3 loop is CSANYADVGEQFF. CDR3 DNA: TGCAGTGCTAATTATGCCGATGTTGGTGAGCAGTTCTTC.